The clone carrying this T cell receptor (beta chain) came up many times. Antigen unknown. DNA from unsorted PBMC was sequenced on ten immunoSEQ deep assay plates. Here immunoSEQ multiplex PCR was the method, and the copy in TCRdb shows in-frame clones only, minus some. The sample shows about 500,000 clones, around 77% of them seen only once. With unsorted samples, genomic DNA was obtained from tens of millions of PBMCs. The data originate from a study of shared clonotypes between healthy human individuals. Study at large: Ranging from 18 to 49 in age, donors were a couple of women and a few men. Study outcomes and limitations: Sampling used blood alone; tissue repertoires probably differ.

Germline CDR1 reads SGHRS; CDR2 reads YFSETQ. V gave up 0 bases and J gave up 2 bases, with 9 bases separating them. The CDR3 sequence is 15 residues long. Specimen: PBMCs. The receptor's source is a woman aged 40-49 years in good health. Some clones in this sample may be carry-over from other donors' samples. J is TRBJ1-3 and V is TRBV5-1; D may be TRBD1 (6 bases). DNA of the CDR3: TGCGCCAGCAGCTTGGACCGGACAGCTGGAAACACCATATATTTT. It encodes CASSLDRTAGNTIYF.